A selection of T cell receptor beta chains follows, all from one sample in a study of T cell repertoires in cytomegalovirus infection. One entry per CDR3 protein results from TCRdb running MiXCR on the reads. The sample has around 280,000 distinct CDR3 sequences; roughly 15% are singletons. Sequencing was done on a sample of PBMCs. Every receptor here comes from a human donor in good health (CMV status not recorded). Some clones in this sample may be carry-over from other donors' samples. CDR3s include the opening cysteine and the closing phenylalanine or tryptophan. The D gene is left open where the match is weak. The size field is filled for only some rows; it gives once, few, many or a size class.

D: NA
V: TRBV5-4
size: few
J: TRBJ2-1
CDR3: CASSLGGPGEQFF
DNA: TGTGCCAGCAGCTTGGGGGGCCCCGGTGAGCAGTTCTTC

D: NA
V: TRBV19
size: NA
J: TRBJ1-2
CDR3: CASSSGNHGYTF
DNA: TGTGCCAGTAGCTCCGGAAACCATGGCTACACCTTC

D: TRBD2
V: TRBV6-1
size: few
J: TRBJ2-7
CDR3: CASSEERGAYEQYF
DNA: TGTGCCAGCAGTGAAGAGCGGGGGGCATATGAGCAGTACTTC

D: TRBD2
V: TRBV6-6
size: few
J: TRBJ2-1
CDR3: CATTSGGSYNEQFF
DNA: TGTGCCACAACTAGCGGGGGGTCCTACAATGAGCAGTTCTTC

D: NA
V: TRBV7-8
size: medium-sized
J: TRBJ2-4
CDR3: CASSLVAKNIQYF
DNA: TGTGCCAGCAGCTTAGTGGCCAAAAACATTCAGTACTTC

D: NA
V: TRBV6-5
size: NA
J: TRBJ1-4
CDR3: CASMRATNEKLFF
DNA: TGTGCCAGCATGAGGGCAACTAATGAAAAACTGTTTTTT

D: TRBD1
V: TRBV7-8
size: many
J: TRBJ1-2
CDR3: CASSWTGSASGYTF
DNA: TGTGCCAGCAGCTGGACAGGGAGTGCTTCTGGCTACACCTTC

D: NA
V: TRBV7-3
size: many
J: TRBJ1-1
CDR3: CASSLSGANTEAFF
DNA: TGTGCCAGCAGCTTATCGGGCGCGAACACTGAAGCTTTCTTT

D: TRBD2
V: TRBV6-2/TRBV6-3
size: few
J: TRBJ2-5
CDR3: CASSTRLAEYQETQYF
DNA: TGTGCCAGCAGTACCCGACTAGCGGAATATCAAGAGACCCAGTACTTC

D: TRBD1
V: TRBV20-1
size: NA
J: TRBJ1-1
CDR3: CSARDLGGDTEAFF
DNA: TGCAGTGCTAGAGATTTAGGGGGCGATACTGAAGCTTTCTTT

D: NA
V: TRBV27
size: NA
J: TRBJ1-2
CDR3: CASSTLGAPNYGYTF
DNA: TGTGCCAGCAGTACCCTGGGGGCTCCTAACTATGGCTACACCTTC

D: TRBD2
V: TRBV6-4
size: many
J: TRBJ2-1
CDR3: CASSDSGLAGANEQFF
DNA: TGTGCCAGCAGTGACTCTGGACTAGCGGGGGCCAATGAGCAGTTCTTC

D: NA
V: TRBV14
size: NA
J: TRBJ2-1
CDR3: CASRRTDLDNEQFF
DNA: TGTGCCAGCCGGAGGACAGATCTTGACAATGAGCAGTTCTTC

D: NA
V: TRBV7-8
size: many
J: TRBJ2-7
CDR3: CASSQETMGEQYF
DNA: TGTGCCAGCAGCCAAGAGACGATGGGGGAGCAGTACTTC

D: NA
V: TRBV6-5
size: many
J: TRBJ1-1
CDR3: CASWAVSYMNTEAFF
DNA: TGTGCCAGCTGGGCAGTCTCCTACATGAACACTGAAGCTTTCTTT

D: NA
V: TRBV2
size: NA
J: TRBJ1-2
CDR3: CASSESYGYTF
DNA: TGTGCCAGCAGTGAATCTTATGGCTACACCTTC

D: TRBD2
V: TRBV28
size: NA
J: TRBJ2-7
CDR3: CASSSSGGLPDEQYF
DNA: TGTGCCAGCAGTTCTAGCGGGGGCCTCCCAGACGAGCAGTACTTC